A selection of T cell receptor beta chains follows, all from one sample in a study of control samples from healthy donors and cancer patients. The table came from immunoSEQ multiplex PCR; TCRdb's copy has only in-frame clones and leaves some out. The sample records some 120,000 clones, 87% being singletons. The sequenced sample consisted of blood. These TCRs come from a middle-aged man in good health. Both conserved end residues are part of each CDR3. Rows may omit the clone size; those that give it use once, few, many or a size class.

v_gene | abundance | len | CDR3aa
TRBV7-3 | - | 13 | CASSRPPGGEAFF
TRBV12-3/TRBV12-4 | - | 11 | CASSYLGEQFF
TRBV19 | - | 14 | CASSIQDPTNGYTF
TRBV10-1 | once | 15 | CASSEQVSSYNEQFF
TRBV6-6 | once | 20 | CASSLPKGTLWFSANSPLHF
TRBV6-1 | - | 14 | CASSEWTALYGYTF
TRBV18 | - | 11 | CASSPEDTQYF
TRBV5-6 | few | 15 | CASSLTGRLYNEQFF
TRBV18 | - | 13 | CASSPQRGEGYTF
TRBV9 | once | 16 | CASTTSPGGAGDTQYF
TRBV5-6 | - | 16 | CASSLKGSRNNQPQHF
TRBV2 | - | 12 | CASSTSSYEQYF
TRBV5-1 | - | 15 | CASSRTEGVGTEAFF
TRBV21-1 | - | 12 | CASSKSNQPQHF
TRBV7-8 | few | 15 | CASSPQSGGRGGYTF
TRBV5-1 | once | 15 | CASSFGDTHTDTQYF
TRBV7-8 | few | 14 | CASSLSSGGYEQYF
TRBV11-2 | once | 10 | CASLRVEAFF